What follows is one TCR beta chain and its context. The specificity of this receptor is unknown. One base away there is no much larger clone; base qualities are not given. The sample's time point label, in plain terms: baseline before first vaccination. Samples from vaccinated people were obtained from the UK trials COV001 and COV002, which included a single-blind randomized controlled phase 2/3 trial of AZD1222 (ChAdOx1 nCoV-19) in healthy adults. For TCRbeta chain sequencing, PBMC samples were collected from trial participants at day 0 and at day 28 after the second dose. The data are from a study of T cell responses to AZD1222 COVID-19 vaccine (dated by TCRdb to about 2021). Turning to the overall study: Because spike-specific TCR depth and breadth did not differ between the two schedules, AZD1222 recipients who got a second dose at roughly 4 weeks were pooled with those who got a second dose at roughly 12 weeks. A total of approximately 240 trial participants underwent TCR sequencing, of whom some 210 received two doses of AZD1222 and some 25 received two doses of the MenACWY control vaccine. Trial participants were enrolled by age into 18-55, 56-69 and 70-plus year subgroups, with around 150, 28 and 57 TCR-sequenced participants respectively.

The CDR3 has 15 amino acids, counting the end cysteine and phenylalanine. The CDR3 DNA has 45 bases and is translated from base 1. CDR1 and CDR2, per the germline V gene, are MNHEY and SVGAGI. V is reduced by 7 bases and J by 5 bases, leaving a spacing of 18 bases between them. General conclusions and limits of the study: Epitopes outside the regions mutated in the B.1.351 and B.1.1.7 variants were reportedly recognized by nearly half of the unique spike-specific TCRs. A significant rise in spike-specific TCR breadth and depth was observed after two AZD1222 doses relative to day 0 and relative to MenACWY recipients. The 56-69-year group was small, and its depth increase did not reach significance, likely because of low power. Conclusions about previously exposed vaccinees were limited because only a handful of AZD1222 recipients were SARS-CoV-2 seropositive at baseline. Vaccine-associated CD4 TCRs spanned the whole spike protein, with dominant responses in regions 160-218 and 743-854. Most participants were white British and females outnumbered males, and the authors suggested that clonal diversity may have been underestimated. Because no samples from the day 14 peak response were available, repertoires could be characterized only after the peak T cell response.

The CDR3 regions of human TCRbeta chains were subjected to immunosequencing. As for the authors' bioinformatics: TCRs in the repertoires were compared against a reference library of SARS-CoV-2-specific TCRs that had been generated with the MIRA antigen-specificity platform. Breadth meant the fraction of unique TCRs that were SARS-CoV-2-associated, whereas depth meant the fraction of total T cells that were SARS-CoV-2-associated. Each spike-specific TCR was assigned to its reactive spike region and to a CD4 or CD8 class using the MIRA data. Log10-transformed breadth and depth values were compared by one-way ANOVA with Sidak's multiple comparisons tests. Here the immuneACCESS table is served through TCRdb, limited to in-frame sequences with V and J called. Missing clones are a known gap in these copies; in checked studies unresolved V genes cover under half, and the rest lacks a known reason. V and J calls and clone size are those listed in that table; D and trimming were worked out from the DNA. Present in this sample are around 50,000 clones, about 88% of which were seen just once. The ten largest clonotypes hold about 10% of the sample.

Sequencing used peripheral blood, obtained on day 0 of AZD1222 vaccination. The sequence is built from TRBV6-5 and TRBJ2-1; there is no confident call for the D gene. This TCR came from an adult in good health. The DNA sequence follows: TGTGCCAGCATCGATGGAAGCGCCCTGAACAATGAGCAGTTCTTC. Translated, it reads CASIDGSALNNEQFF.